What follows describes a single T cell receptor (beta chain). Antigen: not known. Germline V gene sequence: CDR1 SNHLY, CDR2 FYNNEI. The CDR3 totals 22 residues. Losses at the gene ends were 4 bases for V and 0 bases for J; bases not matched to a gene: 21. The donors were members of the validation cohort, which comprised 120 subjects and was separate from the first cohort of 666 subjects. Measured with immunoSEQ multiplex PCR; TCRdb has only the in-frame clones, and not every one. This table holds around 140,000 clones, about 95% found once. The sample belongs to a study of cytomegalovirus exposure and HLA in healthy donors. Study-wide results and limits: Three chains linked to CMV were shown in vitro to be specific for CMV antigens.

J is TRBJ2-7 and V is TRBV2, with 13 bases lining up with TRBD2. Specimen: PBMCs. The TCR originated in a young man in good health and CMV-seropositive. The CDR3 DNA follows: TGTGCCAGCAGTGTAGGGTCCTCGGGGGCCGAGGGACTAGCGGGATTCTCCTACGAGCAGTACTTC. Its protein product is CASSVGSSGAEGLAGFSYEQYF.